Reported below is one T cell receptor beta chain. Its specificity is not known. TCRdb reprocessed the RT-PCR reads with MiXCR, giving one entry per CDR3 protein. The data contain under 950,000 distinct CDR3 sequences, 21% of them singletons. This specimen comes from a study of response to subunit inactivated influenza vaccine. Regarding the study as a whole: The study's authors posited that every seasonal influenza vaccination enlists few new T cells.

The V end lost 2 bases, the J end lost 5 bases, and 10 bases lay between the germline ends. CDR1 and CDR2 from the germline V gene are MNHNY and SVGAGI (reference sequence). CDR3 size: 13 residues. Sequenced here: PBMCs from blood, sampled less than 6 days after vaccination. The receptor comes from a man in his fifties or sixties who received an inactivated influenza vaccine. The chain uses TRBV6-6 and TRBJ2-7; maybe TRBD2 (5 bases). The CDR3 loop is CASSYVDWNEQYF. CDR3 nucleotides: TGTGCCAGCAGTTACGTGGACTGGAACGAGCAGTACTTC.